The 27 T cell receptor beta chains presented below share a single source sample, sequenced in a study of blood T cell repertoires in COVID-19. Assay used: immunoSEQ multiplex PCR; TCRdb lists only in-frame clones, some missing. This table has some 460,000 clones, more than 85% appearing once. Sequencing was performed on peripheral blood. The receptor set was obtained from a woman under 40 with acute or convalescent COVID-19.

The V call is TRBV9, the J call TRBJ2-3; the match to TRBD1 covers 10 bases. The CDR3 totals 16 residues. J lost 3 bases, V lost 4 bases, and 8 bases had no gene match. CDR1 SGDLS and CDR2 YYNGEE come from the germline V gene. In DNA, the CDR3 is TGTGCCAGCAGCTTAGGCCGACAGGGGGCTACAGATACGCAGTATTTT. Its protein is CASSLGRQGATDTQYF. Full variable domain (outside the CDR3, taken from reference TRBV9 and TRBJ2-3): DSGVTQTPKHLITATGQRVTLRCSPRSGDLSVYWYQQSLDQGLQFLIQYYNGEERAKGNILERFSAQQFPDLHSELNLSSLELGDSALYFCASSLGRQGATDTQYFGPGTRLTVL.

The rearrangement joins TRBV5-1 to TRBJ2-7, with D possibly TRBD1 on 6 matching bases. Germline V lookup: CDR1 SGHRS, CDR2 YFSETQ. The CDR3 sequence is 13 residues long. V gave up 5 bases and J gave up 3 bases, with 12 bases separating them. CDR3 bases: TGCGCCAGCAGTTTTGGACAGAACTACGAGCAGTACTTC. Residues: CASSFGQNYEQYF. The full variable domain, in which reference TRBV5-1 and TRBJ2-7 provide the parts outside the CDR3, is KAGVTQTPRYLIKTRGQQVTLSCSPISGHRSVSWYQQTPGQGLQFLFEYFSETQRNKGNFPGRFSGRQFSNSRSEMNVSTLELGDSALYLCASSFGQNYEQYFGPGTRLTVT.

The chain carries TRBV27 and TRBJ1-4; maybe TRBD1 (5 bases). The CDR3 loop spans 14 amino acids. V was clipped by 6 bases and J by 7 bases, with 15 bases between them. CDR1 is MNHEY and CDR2 is SMNVEV in the germline V gene (reference sequence). CDR3 in amino acids: CASSEHPGGEKLFF. As DNA, the CDR3 is TGTGCCAGCAGCGAACACCCGGGGGGTGAAAAACTGTTTTTT.

This chain uses TRBV4-1 with TRBJ1-5; 10 bases agree with TRBD1. V gave up 3 bases and J gave up 10 bases; unmatched junction bases: 9. There are 15 residues in the CDR3. Germline V gene data show CDR1 as MGHRA and CDR2 as YSYEKL. The CDR3 loop reads CASSHVAGTGEPQHF. The CDR3 DNA is TGCGCCAGCAGCCACGTTGCCGGGACAGGGGAACCCCAGCATTTT.

V gene TRBV10-3 combines with J gene TRBJ2-3; D might be TRBD2 (5 bases). V was shortened by 7 bases and J by 5 bases, with 13 bases between the two germline ends. CDR3 length equals 13 residues. Germline CDR1 ENHRY, CDR2 SYGVKD. The CDR3, as DNA: TGTGCCATCACCGGAACGAGGGAAGATACGCAGTATTTT. Translating gives CAITGTREDTQYF.

The chain combines TRBV20-1 with TRBJ2-7; 11 bases match TRBD2. V lost 3 bases, J lost 5 bases, and 6 bases stayed unmatched. Germline loops: CDR1 DFQATT, CDR2 SNEGSKA (reference sequence). This CDR3 is 14 amino acids long. The CDR3 reads CSASRLAGLNEQYF. DNA for the CDR3: TGCAGTGCTAGTAGACTAGCGGGGCTTAACGAGCAGTACTTC.

The V and J genes are TRBV7-8 and TRBJ2-2, with 11 bases matching TRBD1. The junction had 4 bases not matched to a gene; V was cut back by 0 bases and J by 7 bases. Germline lookup yields CDR1 SGHVS and CDR2 FQNEAQ. The CDR3 runs 16 residues. The CDR3 DNA is TGTGCCAGCAGCTTAGCCGGGACAGGGGGTCTCGGGGAGCTGTTTTTT. Its protein product is CASSLAGTGGLGELFF.

In the case of this clone: Other DNA sequences in the same sample also yield this CDR3. V gene TRBV5-5 combines with J gene TRBJ2-7; 10 bases fit TRBD1. The CDR3 loop spans 13 amino acids. V was pared by 4 bases and J by 4 bases, with 2 bases of the junction left unmatched. CDR1 and CDR2 from the germline V gene are SGHKS and YYEKEE (reference sequence). The DNA for the CDR3 is TGTGCCAGCAGCGGGGACAGGGGATACGAGCAGTACTTC. Translating gives CASSGDRGYEQYF.

V and J are TRBV5-1 and TRBJ2-1, with 7 bases matching TRBD2. The CDR3 has 13 amino acids. The junction had 4 bases not matched to a gene; V was cut back by 5 bases and J by 5 bases. CDR1 and CDR2 (germline): SGHRS, YFSETQ. CDR3 sequence reads: CASSPGTNNEQFF. Written as DNA, the CDR3 is TGCGCCAGCAGTCCGGGGACTAACAATGAGCAGTTCTTC. The full variable domain, in which reference TRBV5-1 and TRBJ2-1 provide the parts outside the CDR3, is KAGVTQTPRYLIKTRGQQVTLSCSPISGHRSVSWYQQTPGQGLQFLFEYFSETQRNKGNFPGRFSGRQFSNSRSEMNVSTLELGDSALYLCASSPGTNNEQFFGPGTRLTVL.

The chain employs TRBV4-1 and TRBJ1-2, with unresolved D. V gave up 0 bases and J gave up 2 bases, with 10 bases separating them. The germline gives CDR1 MGHRA, CDR2 YSYEKL. The CDR3 runs 15 residues. The CDR3 bases are TGCGCCAGCAGCCAAGATCGAGTTACCAACTATGGCTACACCTTC. Protein product: CASSQDRVTNYGYTF.

The chain joins TRBV9 to TRBJ2-7; TRBD1 might be the D (6 bases). Trimming cost V 7 bases and J 2 bases, with 16 bases left between them. The CDR3 is 14 residues long. CDR1 is SGDLS and CDR2 is YYNGEE in the germline V gene. The chain's CDR3 is CASGTGRRPYEQYF. DNA of the CDR3: TGTGCCAGCGGAACAGGGCGACGACCCTACGAGCAGTACTTC. Drawing the rest from reference TRBV9 and TRBJ2-7, the complete variable domain is DSGVTQTPKHLITATGQRVTLRCSPRSGDLSVYWYQQSLDQGLQFLIQYYNGEERAKGNILERFSAQQFPDLHSELNLSSLELGDSALYFCASGTGRRPYEQYFGPGTRLTVT.

This clone was observed once. The CDR3 nucleotides read TGTGCCTGGAGTGTTTTCTTGAGCGGGGGGGGAGGGAATGAGCAGTTCTTC. Translated: CAWSVFLSGGGGNEQFF. The chain carries TRBV30 and TRBJ2-1; TRBD2 aligns across 10 bases. V lost 0 bases to trimming and J lost 7 bases; unmatched junction nucleotides: 12. This CDR3 has 17 amino acids. Germline CDR1 GTSNPN, CDR2 SVGIG (reference sequence).

J is TRBJ2-1 and V is TRBV6-5; TRBD2 matches 7 bases. V shed 4 bases and J 4 bases; nucleotides not matched to a gene: 10. The CDR3 spans 16 residues. Germline V gene lookup returns CDR1 MNHEY and CDR2 SVGAGI. CDR3 sequence: CASSSSGTNAYNEQFF. In nucleotides, the CDR3 is TGTGCCAGCAGTTCCTCCGGGACTAACGCTTACAATGAGCAGTTCTTC.

The chain combines TRBV30 with TRBJ2-2, with TRBD2 matching 7 bases. The CDR3 is 14 residues long. Germline V gives CDR1 GTSNPN, CDR2 SVGIG (reference sequence). V was pared by 8 bases and J by 4 bases, with 10 bases of the junction left unmatched. Here the CDR3 DNA reads TGTGCCCGGACCCCGGGGGAGGGCACCGGGGAGCTGTTTTTT. Its translation is CARTPGEGTGELFF.

The table lists this clone with a few counts. This chain connects TRBV28 to TRBJ1-5; 7 bases are a match to TRBD1. CDR1 and CDR2 from the germline V gene are MDHEN and SYDVKM. The V gene end was trimmed by 3 bases and the J gene end by 7 bases; junction bases not matched to a gene: 18. The CDR3 is 18 amino acids. The CDR3 spells CASSFKRQGVFYRQPQHF. DNA for the CDR3: TGTGCCAGCAGTTTTAAAAGGCAGGGGGTCTTTTATCGCCAGCCCCAGCATTTT.

The chain joins TRBV3-1 (or the pseudogene TRBV3-2) to TRBJ1-2; TRBD1 aligns across 8 bases. V lost 3 bases to trimming and J lost 7 bases; unmatched junction nucleotides: 4. There are 13 residues in the CDR3. CDR1 is LGHDT, CDR2 YNNKEL, per germline (reference sequence). CDR3 DNA sequence: TGTGCCAGCAGCCACGGACAGGGTCTTGGCTACACCTTC. It encodes CASSHGQGLGYTF.

The genes are TRBV4-2 and TRBJ2-7; tentatively, D is TRBD2 (6 bases). This CDR3 region has 14 residues. V was trimmed by 3 bases and J by 1 base, leaving 10 bases between them. Germline-derived CDR1 and CDR2 are LGHNA and YNFKEQ. The CDR3 sequence: CASSHPGGSYEQYF. CDR3 nucleotides: TGTGCCAGCAGCCATCCCGGGGGTTCCTACGAGCAGTACTTC.

For the CDR3, the DNA is TGCAGCGTTGTGATAGGACAGGGATTCTACGAGCAGTACTTC. This sequence encodes CSVVIGQGFYEQYF. This sequence joins TRBV29-1 and TRBJ2-7; the match to TRBD1 covers 8 bases. CDR1 and CDR2 from the germline V gene are SQVTM and ANQGSEA. CDR3 length equals 14 residues. The V gene end was trimmed by 4 bases and the J gene end by 3 bases; junction bases not matched to a gene: 8.

The chain combines TRBV9 with TRBJ1-2; D might be TRBD1 (5 bases). The CDR3 spans 13 residues. The germline V gene has CDR1 SGDLS and CDR2 YYNGEE. V lost 7 bases, J lost 4 bases, and 14 bases lay in between. CDR3 sequence (DNA): TGTGCCAGCCGGGGGGGTCCTGGCTATGGCTACACCTTC. Amino acid sequence: CASRGGPGYGYTF.

The V call is TRBV4-2, the J call TRBJ2-2, with a tentative D call TRBD2 (5 bases). Trimming removed 5 bases from V and 3 bases from J, with 13 bases in between. Per the germline V gene, CDR1 is LGHNA and CDR2 is YNFKEQ. CDR3 length equals 15 residues. CDR3 sequence: CASSGLTVDTGELFF. CDR3 bases: TGTGCCAGCAGCGGACTGACGGTGGACACCGGGGAGCTGTTTTTT.

The genes are TRBV9 and TRBJ1-3; D gene uncertain. The germline V gene encodes CDR1 SGDLS and CDR2 YYNGEE. V lost 0 bases and J lost 1, with 17 bases in between. The CDR3 has 18 residues. In nucleotides, the CDR3 is TGTGCCAGCAGCGTAGGCCTACCATCGTTCGGGTCTGGAAACACCATATATTTT. This codes for CASSVGLPSFGSGNTIYF.

The V gene is TRBV2, the J gene TRBJ2-7; TRBD1 matches 10 bases. V shed 7 bases, J shed 6 bases, and the junction held 9 bases outside the gene matches. The CDR3 has 14 residues. CDR1 is SNHLY, CDR2 FYNNEI, per germline. CDR3 nucleotides: TGTGCCAGCACCGAACGACAGGGGGCCTTCGAGCAGTACTTC. It translates to CASTERQGAFEQYF.

This chain links TRBV14 with TRBJ1-1; D perhaps matches TRBD1 (5 bases). V was cut by 0 bases and J by 1 base, with 15 bases left in between. Germline CDR1 reads SGHDN; CDR2 reads FVKESK. The CDR3 is 17 amino acids. CDR3 nucleotides: TGTGCCAGCAGCCAAGATATTGGTCAGGGTCGGAACACTGAAGCTTTCTTT. Amino acids: CASSQDIGQGRNTEAFF.

The chain joins TRBV7-9 to TRBJ1-6, with D tentatively TRBD1 (5 bases). Germline CDR1 is SEHNR and CDR2 is FQNEAQ (reference sequence). Trimming removed 5 bases from V and 5 bases from J, with 10 bases in between. The CDR3 loop spans 14 amino acids. CDR3 region: CASSRGGHNSPLHF. For the CDR3, the DNA is TGTGCCAGCAGCCGGGGGGGTCATAATTCACCCCTCCACTTT. Drawing the rest from reference TRBV7-9 and TRBJ1-6, the complete variable domain is DTGVSQNPRHKITKRGQNVTFRCDPISEHNRLYWYRQTLGQGPEFLTYFQNEAQLEKSRLLSDRFSAERPKGSFSTLEIQRTEQGDSAMYLCASSRGGHNSPLHFGNGTRLTVT.

The V gene is TRBV7-9, the J gene TRBJ2-7, with TRBD1 matching 8 bases. Germline V gene data show CDR1 as SEHNR and CDR2 as FQNEAQ (reference sequence). V lost 5 bases to trimming and J lost 2 bases; unmatched junction nucleotides: 5. The CDR3 is 14 residues long. CDR3 nucleotide sequence: TGTGCCAGCAGCGCAAAGACAGGGGCCTACGAGCAGTACTTC. This translates into CASSAKTGAYEQYF. The full variable domain, with the rest looked up from reference TRBV7-9 and TRBJ2-7, is DTGVSQNPRHKITKRGQNVTFRCDPISEHNRLYWYRQTLGQGPEFLTYFQNEAQLEKSRLLSDRFSAERPKGSFSTLEIQRTEQGDSAMYLCASSAKTGAYEQYFGPGTRLTVT.

This rearrangement joins TRBV19 to TRBJ1-5; 9 positions match TRBD1. There are 15 residues in the CDR3. With V trimmed by 5 bases and J by 1 base, 3 bases remained unmatched. Per the germline V gene, CDR1 is LNHDA and CDR2 is SQIVND (reference sequence). CDR3 residues: CASSWTGVSNQPQHF. In DNA, the CDR3 is TGTGCCAGTAGTTGGACAGGGGTAAGCAATCAGCCCCAGCATTTT.

This clone was counted once. The junction shows a germline mismatch at one end, possibly a read error. Here the CDR3 reads CSIWAGGRDTQYF. The CDR3 DNA follows: TGCTCGATCTGGGCGGGGGGACGAGATACGCAGTATTTT. The rearrangement joins TRBV12-3 or TRBV12-4 to TRBJ2-3; TRBD2 aligns across 8 bases. The CDR3 contains 13 residues.